This is a list of T cell receptor beta chains from one sample in a study of T cells after yellow fever vaccination. Each CDR3 protein is one row after TCRdb ran MiXCR on the 5' RACE reads. The sample has some 420,000 distinct CDR3 sequences, over 15% seen once. The sequences come from PBMCs, collected before the yellow fever booster vaccination. These receptors all stem from a man in his late teens or twenties who received the YFV17D yellow fever vaccine. CDR3s include the opening cysteine and the closing phenylalanine or tryptophan. Fields, in order: clone size, D gene, J gene, V gene, CDR3 protein, CDR3 DNA. A D gene is named only where the DNA matches it firmly. Rows may omit the clone size; those that give it use once, few, many or a size class.

clone size: few; D gene: .; J gene: TRBJ2-3; V gene: TRBV29-1; CDR3 protein: CSVEEVGIYTDTQYF; CDR3 DNA: TGCAGCGTCGAAGAGGTGGGGATTTACACAGATACGCAGTATTTT
clone size: few; D gene: TRBD1; J gene: TRBJ2-5; V gene: TRBV24-1; CDR3 protein: CATSDWRTGGNKTQYF; CDR3 DNA: TGTGCCACCAGTGACTGGAGGACAGGGGGCAATAAGACCCAGTACTTC
clone size: .; D gene: TRBD1; J gene: TRBJ1-1; V gene: TRBV4-3; CDR3 protein: CASSQDIDRVNTEAFF; CDR3 DNA: TGCGCCAGCAGCCAAGATATCGACAGGGTGAACACTGAAGCTTTCTTT
clone size: few; D gene: TRBD2; J gene: TRBJ2-7; V gene: TRBV5-1; CDR3 protein: CASSFTSGEKVYEQYF; CDR3 DNA: TGCGCCAGCAGCTTTACTAGCGGGGAGAAAGTCTACGAGCAGTACTTC
clone size: many; D gene: .; J gene: TRBJ1-2; V gene: TRBV5-1; CDR3 protein: CASSLEGDYGYTF; CDR3 DNA: TGTGCCAGCAGCTTAGAGGGGGACTATGGCTACACCTTC
clone size: .; D gene: .; J gene: TRBJ2-3; V gene: TRBV11-2; CDR3 protein: CASRDQGTDTQYF; CDR3 DNA: TGTGCCAGCAGGGACCAGGGTACAGATACGCAGTATTTT
clone size: few; D gene: TRBD2; J gene: TRBJ2-3; V gene: TRBV20-1; CDR3 protein: CSAMDLRGGSTDTQYF; CDR3 DNA: TGCAGTGCTATGGACTTGCGGGGGGGGAGCACAGATACGCAGTATTTT
clone size: .; D gene: TRBD1; J gene: TRBJ2-7; V gene: TRBV12-3/TRBV12-4; CDR3 protein: CASSYTGGFYEQYF; CDR3 DNA: TGTGCCAGCAGTTACACAGGGGGCTTCTACGAGCAGTACTTC
clone size: few; D gene: TRBD1; J gene: TRBJ1-4; V gene: TRBV6-1; CDR3 protein: CASRQGGPLEKLFF; CDR3 DNA: TGTGCCAGCAGGCAAGGGGGCCCACTTGAAAAACTGTTTTTT
clone size: .; D gene: TRBD2; J gene: TRBJ2-3; V gene: TRBV4-1; CDR3 protein: CASSPRDSGGAHTQYF; CDR3 DNA: TGCGCCAGCAGCCCTAGGGATAGCGGGGGGGCACATACGCAGTATTTT
clone size: many; D gene: .; J gene: TRBJ1-1; V gene: TRBV20-1; CDR3 protein: CSARARDTEAFF; CDR3 DNA: TGCAGTGCTAGAGCTAGGGACACTGAAGCTTTCTTT
clone size: .; D gene: TRBD2; J gene: TRBJ2-3; V gene: TRBV7-2; CDR3 protein: CASSLTRTGGLVGDTQYF; CDR3 DNA: TGTGCCAGCAGCTTGACCCGAACCGGGGGACTAGTCGGAGATACGCAGTATTTT
clone size: few; D gene: .; J gene: TRBJ1-2; V gene: TRBV20-1; CDR3 protein: CSARVTGGYTF; CDR3 DNA: TGCAGTGCTAGAGTCACCGGCGGCTACACCTTC
clone size: few; D gene: TRBD1; J gene: TRBJ2-1; V gene: TRBV19; CDR3 protein: CASSRRQGTTYNEQFF; CDR3 DNA: TGTGCCAGTAGCCGTAGACAGGGGACGACCTACAATGAGCAGTTCTTC
clone size: .; D gene: .; J gene: TRBJ2-2; V gene: TRBV4-3; CDR3 protein: CASSQETVTGELFF; CDR3 DNA: TGCGCCAGCAGCCAGGAGACTGTCACCGGGGAGCTGTTTTTT
clone size: .; D gene: .; J gene: TRBJ2-1; V gene: TRBV7-2; CDR3 protein: CASTTGRDNNEQFF; CDR3 DNA: TGTGCCAGCACCACGGGTAGAGACAACAATGAGCAGTTCTTC
clone size: few; D gene: TRBD1; J gene: TRBJ1-1; V gene: TRBV7-9; CDR3 protein: CASSLATGTENTEAFF; CDR3 DNA: TGTGCCAGCAGCTTAGCTACCGGGACAGAGAACACTGAAGCTTTCTTT
clone size: few; D gene: TRBD1; J gene: TRBJ2-3; V gene: TRBV20-1; CDR3 protein: CSARRQGAADTQYF; CDR3 DNA: TGCAGTGCTAGACGACAGGGGGCGGCAGATACGCAGTATTTT
clone size: few; D gene: TRBD1; J gene: TRBJ1-2; V gene: TRBV10-3; CDR3 protein: CAISSGTGSGYTF; CDR3 DNA: TGTGCCATCAGTTCCGGGACAGGGTCTGGCTACACCTTC
clone size: many; D gene: TRBD2; J gene: TRBJ2-1; V gene: TRBV7-2; CDR3 protein: CASRLLAGDNNEQFF; CDR3 DNA: TGTGCCAGCAGGTTGCTAGCGGGGGACAACAATGAGCAGTTCTTC
clone size: .; D gene: .; J gene: TRBJ2-3; V gene: TRBV9; CDR3 protein: CASSVEGSDTQYF; CDR3 DNA: TGTGCCAGCAGCGTAGAAGGAAGTGATACGCAGTATTTT
clone size: .; D gene: .; J gene: TRBJ2-2; V gene: TRBV7-2; CDR3 protein: CASSFDRSTGELFF; CDR3 DNA: TGTGCCAGCAGCTTCGACAGGAGCACCGGGGAGCTGTTTTTT
clone size: few; D gene: .; J gene: TRBJ1-1; V gene: TRBV7-7; CDR3 protein: CARFDGGLLGTEAFF; CDR3 DNA: TGTGCCAGATTTGATGGGGGGCTCTTGGGCACTGAAGCTTTCTTT
clone size: .; D gene: .; J gene: TRBJ1-1; V gene: TRBV5-8; CDR3 protein: CASSLVPVYTEAFF; CDR3 DNA: TGTGCCAGCAGCTTGGTGCCAGTTTACACTGAAGCTTTCTTT
clone size: .; D gene: .; J gene: TRBJ1-5; V gene: TRBV6-1; CDR3 protein: CASSANFDQPQHF; CDR3 DNA: TGTGCCAGCAGTGCAAACTTCGATCAGCCCCAGCATTTT
clone size: .; D gene: TRBD1; J gene: TRBJ2-1; V gene: TRBV4-3; CDR3 protein: CASSQAVHRGRNEQFF; CDR3 DNA: TGCGCCAGCAGCCAAGCGGTCCACAGGGGGCGGAATGAGCAGTTCTTC
clone size: few; D gene: .; J gene: TRBJ2-7; V gene: TRBV5-5; CDR3 protein: CASMGSFPNEQYF; CDR3 DNA: TGTGCCAGCATGGGCTCCTTCCCTAACGAGCAGTACTTC
clone size: .; D gene: .; J gene: TRBJ1-2; V gene: TRBV5-1; CDR3 protein: CASSELDTGYGYTF; CDR3 DNA: TGCGCCAGCAGCGAGCTGGACACAGGATATGGCTACACCTTC
clone size: few; D gene: .; J gene: TRBJ1-6; V gene: TRBV5-1; CDR3 protein: CASSLGAGDSPLHF; CDR3 DNA: TGCGCCAGCAGCTTGGGGGCAGGGGATTCACCCCTCCACTTT
clone size: .; D gene: .; J gene: TRBJ2-1; V gene: TRBV9; CDR3 protein: CASSVAGSNEQFF; CDR3 DNA: TGTGCCAGCAGCGTAGCAGGATCGAATGAGCAGTTCTTC
clone size: few; D gene: .; J gene: TRBJ2-1; V gene: TRBV29-1; CDR3 protein: CSSWTADNEQFF; CDR3 DNA: TGCAGCTCGTGGACAGCTGACAATGAGCAGTTCTTC
clone size: few; D gene: .; J gene: TRBJ2-5; V gene: TRBV6-2/TRBV6-3; CDR3 protein: CASSNPIDTQYF; CDR3 DNA: TGTGCCAGCAGTAACCCGATTGATACCCAGTACTTC
clone size: .; D gene: .; J gene: TRBJ1-1; V gene: TRBV12-3/TRBV12-4; CDR3 protein: CASTYLTANTEAFF; CDR3 DNA: TGTGCCAGCACCTACTTGACGGCGAACACTGAAGCTTTCTTT
clone size: few; D gene: TRBD1; J gene: TRBJ2-1; V gene: TRBV6-2/TRBV6-3; CDR3 protein: CASSWVTGVDEQFF; CDR3 DNA: TGTGCCAGCAGTTGGGTGACAGGGGTGGATGAGCAGTTCTTC
clone size: few; D gene: .; J gene: TRBJ1-2; V gene: TRBV29-1; CDR3 protein: CSAGVSYGYTF; CDR3 DNA: TGCAGCGCCGGGGTGAGCTATGGCTACACCTTC
clone size: .; D gene: TRBD1; J gene: TRBJ2-2; V gene: TRBV5-5; CDR3 protein: CASSLGAPGQGAGELFF; CDR3 DNA: TGTGCCAGCAGCTTGGGGGCCCCGGGACAGGGAGCCGGGGAGCTGTTTTTT
clone size: .; D gene: .; J gene: TRBJ1-2; V gene: TRBV19; CDR3 protein: CASRTEYRNYGYTF; CDR3 DNA: TGTGCCAGTAGGACGGAGTACAGGAACTATGGCTACACCTTC